Reported below is one T cell receptor beta chain. The CDR3 loop spans 14 amino acids. Germline CDR1 is SGHVS and CDR2 is FNYEAQ. The V gene lost 5 bases and the J gene lost 0 bases, with 10 bases spanning the gap. For every subset, genomic DNA was evenly distributed across several immunoSEQ plates. Data came from immunoSEQ multiplex PCR; TCRdb stores just in-frame clones and leaves some out. The sample holds 2 million to 2.5 million clones, almost 96% seen once. These data are taken from a study of shared clonotypes between healthy human individuals. Sequencing used naive CD4+ T cells sorted from blood. Documented subset: CD45RA+ positively selected. V usage is TRBV7-6 and J usage is TRBJ1-1; D ambiguous. The TCR comes from a man between 18 and 29 years old in good health. CDR3 DNA: TGTGCCAGCAGCCGAAACAACATGAACACTGAAGCTTTCTTT. Its protein is CASSRNNMNTEAFF.